This TCR beta chain was sequenced during a study of blood T cell repertoires in COVID-19. Turning to the study itself: Samples representing acute and convalescent COVID-19 were sourced from the United States, Italy and Spain.

Per the study methods: Counts of nucleated cells, estimated from reference gene primer amplification, were obtained. TCRdb's copy holds only in-frame clones and misses some; the assay was immunoSEQ multiplex PCR. D and trimming were read from the DNA, whereas the V and J calls and clone size are those reported in that table. This sample carries about 270,000 clones, 88% of them seen once, and the ten largest clones take 4%. CDR1 SGHTA and CDR2 FQGTGA come from the germline V gene. Trimming stripped 4 bases from V and 2 bases from J, with 17 bases between. This CDR3 spans 17 amino acids. This chain connects TRBV7-3 to TRBJ2-2, with D perhaps matching TRBD1 (5 bases). The sequencing input was peripheral blood. The receptor comes from a man aged 60 to 69 who had recovered from COVID-19. The CDR3 loop reads CASSSRRRQGNTGELFF. The DNA for the CDR3 is TGTGCCAGCAGCTCGCGACGAAGGCAGGGAAACACCGGGGAGCTGTTTTTT.